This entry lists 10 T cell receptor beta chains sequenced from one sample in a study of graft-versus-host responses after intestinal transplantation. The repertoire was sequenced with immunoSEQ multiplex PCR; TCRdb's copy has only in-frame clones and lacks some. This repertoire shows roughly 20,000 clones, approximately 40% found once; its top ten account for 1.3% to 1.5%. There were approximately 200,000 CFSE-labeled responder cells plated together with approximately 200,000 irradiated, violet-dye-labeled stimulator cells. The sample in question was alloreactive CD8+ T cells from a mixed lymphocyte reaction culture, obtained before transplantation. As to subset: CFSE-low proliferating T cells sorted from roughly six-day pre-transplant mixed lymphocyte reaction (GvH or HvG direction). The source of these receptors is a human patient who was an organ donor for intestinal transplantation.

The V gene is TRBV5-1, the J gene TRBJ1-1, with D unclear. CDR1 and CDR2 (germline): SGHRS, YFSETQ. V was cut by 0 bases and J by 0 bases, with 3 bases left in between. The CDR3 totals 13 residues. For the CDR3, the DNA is TGCGCCAGCAGCTTGGCGCTGAACACTGAAGCTTTCTTT. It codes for CASSLALNTEAFF.

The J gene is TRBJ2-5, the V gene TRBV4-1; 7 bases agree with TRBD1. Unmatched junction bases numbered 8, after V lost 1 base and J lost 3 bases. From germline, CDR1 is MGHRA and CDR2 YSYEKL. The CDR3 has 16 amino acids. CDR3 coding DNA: TGCGCCAGCAGCCAAGTACTGGGCCAGGGGGAAGAGACCCAGTACTTC. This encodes CASSQVLGQGEETQYF.

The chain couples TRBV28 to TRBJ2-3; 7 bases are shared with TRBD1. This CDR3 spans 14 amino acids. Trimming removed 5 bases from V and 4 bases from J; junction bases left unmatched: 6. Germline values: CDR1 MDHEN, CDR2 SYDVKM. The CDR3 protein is CASSLTGNADTQYF. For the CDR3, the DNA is TGTGCCAGCAGTCTGACAGGGAACGCAGATACGCAGTATTTT.

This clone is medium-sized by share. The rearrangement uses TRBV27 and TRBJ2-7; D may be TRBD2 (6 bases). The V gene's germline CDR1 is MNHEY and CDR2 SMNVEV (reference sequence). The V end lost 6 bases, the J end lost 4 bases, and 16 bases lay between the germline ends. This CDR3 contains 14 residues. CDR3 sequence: CASRPFGGGYEQYF. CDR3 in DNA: TGTGCCAGCAGGCCCTTCGGAGGAGGGTACGAGCAGTACTTC.

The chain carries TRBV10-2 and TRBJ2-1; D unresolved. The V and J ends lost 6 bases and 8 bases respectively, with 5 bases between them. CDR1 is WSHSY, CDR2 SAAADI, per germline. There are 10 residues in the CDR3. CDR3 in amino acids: CASRSDEQFF. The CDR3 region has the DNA TGCGCCAGCAGGTCGGATGAGCAGTTCTTC.

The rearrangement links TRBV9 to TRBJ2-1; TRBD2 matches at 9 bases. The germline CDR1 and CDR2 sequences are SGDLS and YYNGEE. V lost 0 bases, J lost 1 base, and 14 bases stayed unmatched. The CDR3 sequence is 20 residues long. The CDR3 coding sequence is TGTGCCAGCAGCGTAGCTTTCTTGAGGCGGGAGGGCAGATCCTACAATGAGCAGTTCTTC. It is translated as CASSVAFLRREGRSYNEQFF.

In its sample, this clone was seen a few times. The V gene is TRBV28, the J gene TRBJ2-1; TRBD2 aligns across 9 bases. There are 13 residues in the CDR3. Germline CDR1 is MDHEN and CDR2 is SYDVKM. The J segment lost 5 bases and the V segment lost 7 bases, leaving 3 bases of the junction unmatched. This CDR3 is CASTPSGDNEQFF. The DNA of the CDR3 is TGTGCCAGCACCCCTAGCGGGGACAATGAGCAGTTCTTC.

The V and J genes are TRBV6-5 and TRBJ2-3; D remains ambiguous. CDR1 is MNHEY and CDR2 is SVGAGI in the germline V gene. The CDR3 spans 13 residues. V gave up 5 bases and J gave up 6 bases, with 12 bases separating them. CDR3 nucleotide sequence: TGTGCCAGCAGTGAATACCCCGCGGATACGCAGTATTTT. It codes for CASSEYPADTQYF.

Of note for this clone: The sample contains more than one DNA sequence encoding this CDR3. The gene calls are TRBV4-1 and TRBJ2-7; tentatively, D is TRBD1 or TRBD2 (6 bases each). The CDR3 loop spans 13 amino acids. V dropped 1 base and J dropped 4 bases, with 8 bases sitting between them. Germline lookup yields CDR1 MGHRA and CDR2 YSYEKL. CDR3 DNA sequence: TGCGCCAGCAGCCAAGTAGGGGGGTACGAGCAGTACTTC. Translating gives CASSQVGGYEQYF.

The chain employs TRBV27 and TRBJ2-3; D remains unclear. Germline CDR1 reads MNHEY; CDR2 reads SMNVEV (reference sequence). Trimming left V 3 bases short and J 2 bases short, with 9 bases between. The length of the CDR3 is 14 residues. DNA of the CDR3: TGTGCCAGCAGTTTTACCAGATTCACAGATACGCAGTATTTT. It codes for CASSFTRFTDTQYF.